This T cell receptor (beta chain) was captured in a study of control samples from healthy donors and cancer patients (dated by TCRdb to 2020 to 2022). A note on this clone: Which antigen it targets is not known. Nothing much larger sits one base from this clone, and base qualities are not available.

Trimmed from V: 5 bases; trimmed from J: 5 bases; junction bases lacking a gene match: 6. The CDR3 sequence holds 14 residues, the cysteine and phenylalanine included. The read is trimmed to its CDR3 DNA, 42 bases read in frame from base 1. CDR1 and CDR2, per the germline V gene (reference sequence), are SGHAT and FQDESV. Libraries were prepared through the immunoSEQ multiplex PCR assay. The table comes from immuneACCESS by way of TCRdb, which keeps in-frame sequences with V and J called. Part of the clones is missing from these tables; in studies checked, under half for an unresolved V gene and the rest for unknown reasons. For this sample the table gives about 100,000 clones, of which more than 90% were detected only once. The top ten hold around 3% of the sample.

The TCR originated in a human donor in good health. The donor label of this sample is uncertain. This sequence uses TRBV11-1 and TRBJ2-5; 9 bases in the middle match TRBD1. The material sequenced was blood. The DNA reads TGTGCCAGCAGCGGGACAGGGATTAGGGAGACCCAGTACTTC. Its product reads: CASSGTGIRETQYF.